The 6 T cell receptor beta chains listed next were all sequenced from one sample in a study of shared clonotypes between healthy human individuals. Using immunoSEQ multiplex PCR, the repertoire was profiled, and TCRdb retains in-frame clones only, with some absent. This table has a few hundred thousand clones, roughly 84% appearing once. The specimen sequenced was memory CD8+ T cells sorted from blood. Subset given: CD45RO+ cells pooled with CCR7-negative TemRA cells. Source of these receptors: a man between 18 and 29 years old in good health.

The table lists this clone with a count of one. This chain joins TRBV19 and TRBJ1-2, with 8 bases lining up with TRBD1. CDR1 and CDR2 from the germline V gene are LNHDA and SQIVND (reference sequence). CDR3 length: 14 residues. After removal of 6 bases from V and 8 bases from J, the junction contained 11 bases not matched to a gene. CDR3 residues: CASSPWTGIGGYTF. The DNA of the CDR3 is TGTGCCAGTAGCCCCTGGACAGGGATCGGCGGCTACACCTTC.

This clone was seen a handful of times. This chain uses TRBV7-3 with TRBJ2-7, with 11 bases matching TRBD1. Germline V gene data show CDR1 as SGHTA and CDR2 as FQGTGA. The J segment lost 3 bases and the V segment lost 4 bases, leaving 2 bases of the junction unmatched. CDR3 length equals 14 residues. The CDR3 is CASSSGTGGYEQYF. The CDR3 DNA reads as TGTGCCAGCAGCTCCGGGACAGGGGGCTACGAGCAGTACTTC.

This clone occurred once. This chain joins TRBV6-1 and TRBJ2-1; TRBD1 aligns across 7 bases. Trimming took 2 bases from V and 3 from J; bases not matched to a gene: 4. The CDR3 is 15 residues long. Germline V gene lookup returns CDR1 MNHNS and CDR2 SASEGT. In DNA form, the CDR3 reads TGTGCCAGCAGTGAATTGGGACAGAACTACAATGAGCAGTTCTTC. It specifies CASSELGQNYNEQFF.

The rearrangement joins TRBV5-1 to TRBJ2-1; 9 bases align to TRBD2. The CDR3 spans 16 residues. Unmatched junction bases numbered 11, after V lost 2 bases and J lost 8 bases. Germline V gene lookup returns CDR1 SGHRS and CDR2 YFSETQ. The CDR3 bases are TGCGCCAGCAGCTTCGGAGTAGCGGGAGAGCCCGATGAGCAGTTCTTC. Translation: CASSFGVAGEPDEQFF.

The V call is TRBV11-2, the J call TRBJ1-2; D unclear. This CDR3 comprises 16 residues. The V gene's germline CDR1 is SGHAT and CDR2 FQNNGV. Trimming pared 4 bases from V and 2 bases from J, leaving 17 bases between. This CDR3 is CASSSYKNGRNYGYTF. In DNA, the CDR3 is TGTGCCAGCAGCTCCTATAAGAACGGGAGGAACTATGGCTACACCTTC.

This clone showed up just a few times. This rearrangement joins TRBV27 to TRBJ1-2; 7 bases fit TRBD1. The CDR3 runs 14 residues. Germline CDR1 and CDR2: MNHEY and SMNVEV (reference sequence). The trim removed 4 bases at V and 7 bases at J, leaving 9 bases unmatched. The DNA of the CDR3 is TGTGCCAGCAGTTGGACAGGAGGAGGGGGTGGCTACACCTTC. This translates into CASSWTGGGGGYTF.